Below, one TCR beta chain is given with its context. Its matching antigen is unknown. The data derive from a study of T-cell reconstitution after alpha-beta-depleted transplantation in children. This sample's TCRbeta library carried unique molecular identifier barcodes. TCRdb called the PCR reads again in MiXCR, with one record for every CDR3 protein. The data show around 960,000 distinct CDR3 sequences, 25% to 35% seen once. General observations from the study: It was newly produced T cells that mostly accounted for T-cell counts and diversity one year after transplant. Day-60 TCRbeta diversity that was high in some patients was derived from surviving recipient T cells and thymic progenitors. Several hundred expanded graft clones reportedly gave rise to the alpha-beta T cells present about two months after transplant.

Germline CDR1 reads SGHRS; CDR2 reads YFSETQ. The V gene lost 3 bases and the J gene lost 6 bases, with 13 bases spanning the gap. The CDR3 length is 13 residues. V is TRBV5-1 and J is TRBJ2-7, with a weak D call TRBD1 (6 bases). The receptor was isolated from a boy in the first two years of life who had a stem cell transplant for SCID, so the T cells may come from the graft donor. The specimen was PBMCs, mostly from graft donor cells, collected 360 days after TCRalphabeta/CD19-depleted stem cell transplant. This CDR3 is CASSSNRDVEQYF. The DNA for the CDR3 is TGCGCCAGCAGCTCAAACAGGGATGTCGAGCAGTACTTC.